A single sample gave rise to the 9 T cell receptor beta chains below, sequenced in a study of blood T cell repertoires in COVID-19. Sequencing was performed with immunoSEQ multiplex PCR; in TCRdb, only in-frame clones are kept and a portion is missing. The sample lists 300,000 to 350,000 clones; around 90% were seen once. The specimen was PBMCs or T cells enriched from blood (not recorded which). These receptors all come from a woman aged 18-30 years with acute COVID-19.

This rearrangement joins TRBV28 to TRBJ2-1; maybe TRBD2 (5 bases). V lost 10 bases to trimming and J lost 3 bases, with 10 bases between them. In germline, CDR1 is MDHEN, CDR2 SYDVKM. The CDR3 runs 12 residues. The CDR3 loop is CATSEGYNEQFF. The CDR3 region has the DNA TGTGCCACGTCAGAGGGCTACAATGAGCAGTTCTTC.

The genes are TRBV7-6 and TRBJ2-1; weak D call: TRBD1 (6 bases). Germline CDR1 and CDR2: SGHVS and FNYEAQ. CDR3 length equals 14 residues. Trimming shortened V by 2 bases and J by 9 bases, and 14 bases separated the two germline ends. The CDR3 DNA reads TGTGCCAGCAGCTTAAGTTCCACGGACAGTGAGCAGTTCTTC. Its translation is CASSLSSTDSEQFF.

CDR3 sequence: CASRAGGSLNEQFF. Here the CDR3 DNA reads TGCGCCAGCAGGGCGGGCGGGAGTCTCAATGAGCAGTTCTTC. V is TRBV5-1 and J is TRBJ2-1, with TRBD2 matching 7 bases. Germline V gene data show CDR1 as SGHRS and CDR2 as YFSETQ. The CDR3 spans 14 residues. V dropped 5 bases and J dropped 6; count of bases not matched to a gene: 8. Using reference TRBV5-1 and TRBJ2-1 for the parts outside the CDR3, the full variable domain is KAGVTQTPRYLIKTRGQQVTLSCSPISGHRSVSWYQQTPGQGLQFLFEYFSETQRNKGNFPGRFSGRQFSNSRSEMNVSTLELGDSALYLCASRAGGSLNEQFFGPGTRLTVL.

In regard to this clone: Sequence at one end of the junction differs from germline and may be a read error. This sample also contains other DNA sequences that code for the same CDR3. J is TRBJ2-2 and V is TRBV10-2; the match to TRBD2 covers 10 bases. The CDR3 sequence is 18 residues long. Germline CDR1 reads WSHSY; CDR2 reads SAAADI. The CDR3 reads CASSDPGLAEGNTGELFF. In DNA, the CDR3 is TGCGCCAGCAGTGACCCTGGACTAGCGGAGGGGAACACTGGGGAGCTGTTTTTT.

CDR3 DNA sequence: TGTGCCAGTAGTACAGGGACAGACACCGGGGAGCTGTTTTTT. Translating gives CASSTGTDTGELFF. V usage is TRBV19 and J usage is TRBJ2-2, with 7 bases that match TRBD1. Unmatched junction bases numbered 2, after V lost 4 bases and J lost 3 bases. CDR3 length: 14 residues. In germline, CDR1 is LNHDA, CDR2 SQIVND (reference sequence).

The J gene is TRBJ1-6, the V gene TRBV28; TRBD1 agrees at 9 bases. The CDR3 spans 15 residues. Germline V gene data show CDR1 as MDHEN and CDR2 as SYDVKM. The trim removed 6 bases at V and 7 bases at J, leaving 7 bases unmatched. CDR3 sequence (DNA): TGTGCCAGCAGCCTTACTACAGGGGGCAATTCACCCCTCCACTTT. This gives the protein CASSLTTGGNSPLHF.

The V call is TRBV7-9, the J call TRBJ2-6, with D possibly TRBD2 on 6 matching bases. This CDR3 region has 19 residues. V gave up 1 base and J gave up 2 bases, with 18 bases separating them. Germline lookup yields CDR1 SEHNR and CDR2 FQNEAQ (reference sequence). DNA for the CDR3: TGTGCCAGCAGCTTAGAGGTGGCGGGGTTACTCCCTGGGGCCAACGTCCTGACTTTC. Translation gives CASSLEVAGLLPGANVLTF. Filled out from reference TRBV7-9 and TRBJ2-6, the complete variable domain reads DTGVSQNPRHKITKRGQNVTFRCDPISEHNRLYWYRQTLGQGPEFLTYFQNEAQLEKSRLLSDRFSAERPKGSFSTLEIQRTEQGDSAMYLCASSLEVAGLLPGANVLTFGAGSRLTVL.

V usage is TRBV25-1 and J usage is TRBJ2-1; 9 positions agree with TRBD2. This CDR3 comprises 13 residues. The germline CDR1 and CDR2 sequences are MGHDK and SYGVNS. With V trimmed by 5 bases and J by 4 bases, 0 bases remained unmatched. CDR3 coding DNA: TGTGCCAGCAGTAGCGGGAGGTACAATGAGCAGTTCTTC. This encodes CASSSGRYNEQFF.

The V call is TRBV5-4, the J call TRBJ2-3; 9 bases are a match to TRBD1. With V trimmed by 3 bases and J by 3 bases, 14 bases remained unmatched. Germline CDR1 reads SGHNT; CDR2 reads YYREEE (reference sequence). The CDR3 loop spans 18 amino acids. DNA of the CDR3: TGTGCCAGCAGCTCCGGGACAGGGAGGGGTGGCGGGACAGATACGCAGTATTTT. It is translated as CASSSGTGRGGGTDTQYF.